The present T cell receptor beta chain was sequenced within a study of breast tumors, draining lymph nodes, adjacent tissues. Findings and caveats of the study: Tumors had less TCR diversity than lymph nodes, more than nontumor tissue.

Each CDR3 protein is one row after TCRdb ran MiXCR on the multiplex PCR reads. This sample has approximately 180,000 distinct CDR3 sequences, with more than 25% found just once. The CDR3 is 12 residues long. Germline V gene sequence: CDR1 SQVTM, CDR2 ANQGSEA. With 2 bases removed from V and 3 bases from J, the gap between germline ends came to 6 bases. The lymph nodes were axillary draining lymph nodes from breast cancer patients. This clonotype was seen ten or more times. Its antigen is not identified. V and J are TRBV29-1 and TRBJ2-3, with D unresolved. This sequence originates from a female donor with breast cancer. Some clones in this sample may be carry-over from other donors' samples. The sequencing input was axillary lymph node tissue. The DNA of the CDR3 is TGCAGCGTTGAAACACAGACAGATACGCAGTATTTT. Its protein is CSVETQTDTQYF.